The 28 T cell receptor beta chains listed next were all sequenced from one sample in a study of T cells in Graves' hyperthyroidism and ophthalmopathy. RNA transcripts provided the source from which TCR beta CDR3 regions were amplified. RT-PCR in the first round (using the HTBI primer set) targeted the TCR CDR3. MiXCR, run by TCRdb on the multiplex PCR reads, gives a single entry per CDR3 protein. The sample has 550,000 to 650,000 distinct CDR3 sequences; 14% are singletons. The specimen was blood. The receptor source for this set is a woman aged 40-49 years with Graves' hyperthyroidism.

This clonotype was recorded at least ten times. This rearrangement joins TRBV5-1 to TRBJ2-5; unclear D gene. V gave up 0 bases and J gave up 2 bases, with 14 bases separating them. Germline CDR1 reads SGHRS; CDR2 reads YFSETQ. The CDR3 covers 16 residues. The CDR3 nucleotides are TGCGCCAGCAGCTTGGCTCTAGACTCGAAACAAGAGACCCAGTACTTC. Translated: CASSLALDSKQETQYF.

This clonotype showed up many times. The chain has TRBV28 and TRBJ1-1, with D possibly being TRBD1 (6 bases). Trimming removed 2 bases at V and 11 bases at J, with 15 bases between. Germline loops: CDR1 MDHEN, CDR2 SYDVKM. The CDR3 spans 13 residues. This chain's CDR3 is CASSLDSQGKAFF. CDR3 coding DNA: TGTGCCAGCAGTTTAGATTCACAGGGTAAGGCTTTCTTT.

This clonotype was counted at least ten times. The chain has TRBV6-1 and TRBJ2-7; a weak D match, TRBD1 (5 bases). CDR3 length: 17 amino acids. V was shortened by 2 bases and J by 0 bases, with 17 bases between the two germline ends. Germline V gene sequence: CDR1 MNHNS, CDR2 SASEGT. Written as DNA, the CDR3 is TGTGCCAGCAGTGAAATATCGGTGGGGCAGAGCTCCTACGAGCAGTACTTC. Translating it yields CASSEISVGQSSYEQYF.

V usage is TRBV20-1 and J usage is TRBJ1-5; TRBD1 agrees at 7 bases. The CDR3 length is 15 residues. V was pared by 3 bases and J by 0 bases, with 5 bases of the junction left unmatched. CDR1 is DFQATT and CDR2 is SNEGSKA in the germline V gene (reference sequence). The CDR3 sequence: CSARRQGSSNQPQHF. The CDR3 DNA sequence: TGCAGTGCTAGGCGACAGGGTTCTAGCAATCAGCCCCAGCATTTT.

The rearrangement links TRBV5-1 to TRBJ1-2, with a weak D call TRBD1 (5 bases). Germline V CDR1 and CDR2: SGHRS, YFSETQ. There are 15 residues in the CDR3. Trimming cost V 1 base and J 10 bases, with 20 bases left between them. CDR3 bases: TGCGCCAGCAGCTTGTCAGGTCTGGGGCCCGCGGTCTACACCTTC. Translating gives CASSLSGLGPAVYTF.

This clonotype was detected ten times or more. The chain is built from TRBV5-5 and TRBJ2-3; weak D call: TRBD2 (6 bases). There are 14 residues in the CDR3. Germline CDR1 and CDR2: SGHKS and YYEKEE (reference sequence). With 2 bases removed from V and 3 bases from J, the gap between germline ends came to 10 bases. CDR3: CASSLDGGTDTQYF. CDR3 nucleotide sequence: TGTGCCAGCAGCTTAGATGGGGGGACAGATACGCAGTATTTT.

Points on this clonotype: The junction shows a germline mismatch at one end, possibly a read error. The chain links TRBV12-3 or TRBV12-4 to TRBJ1-1; possibly TRBD1 for D (5 bases). The CDR3 contains 15 residues. The CDR3 reads CVSSLGTAQNTEAFF. The DNA for the CDR3 is TGTGTCAGCAGTCTTGGGACCGCACAGAACACTGAAGCTTTCTTT.

The rearrangement joins TRBV9 to TRBJ2-2; 8 bases line up with TRBD2. This CDR3 has 19 residues. J was trimmed by 1 base and V by 4 bases; bases with no gene match: 15. CDR1 is SGDLS and CDR2 is YYNGEE in the germline V gene. The chain's CDR3 is CASSPHSPLAGGNTGELFF. CDR3 bases: TGTGCCAGCAGCCCGCACTCCCCGCTAGCGGGTGGGAACACCGGGGAGCTGTTTTTT.

This clonotype was counted at least ten times. The V call is TRBV7-9, the J call TRBJ2-1, with D possibly matching TRBD1 (7 bases). This CDR3 is built from 14 residues. Trimming shortened V by 10 bases and J by 9 bases, and 22 bases separated the two germline ends. Per germline, CDR1 SEHNR and CDR2 FQNEAQ (reference sequence). Here the CDR3 DNA reads TGTGCCACGACAACAGGGGAGGTTGCGGGTGAGCAGTTCTTC. Protein sequence: CATTTGEVAGEQFF.

At least ten counts were recorded for this clonotype. The V and J genes are TRBV30 and TRBJ1-2; D remains unclear. Trimming stripped 4 bases from V and 6 bases from J, with 15 bases between. Germline CDR1 is GTSNPN and CDR2 is SVGIG (reference sequence). CDR3 length equals 13 residues. CDR3: CAWTRTWVDGYTF. The CDR3 nucleotides are TGTGCCTGGACGAGGACCTGGGTGGATGGCTACACCTTC.

This clonotype was detected only once. The CDR3 is CASSGDRGTLHEQFF. The CDR3 bases are TGTGCCAGCAGTGGAGACAGGGGAACCCTCCATGAGCAGTTCTTC. The chain combines TRBV2 with TRBJ2-1, with 8 bases fitting TRBD1. The CDR3 consists of 15 residues. Germline CDR1 reads SNHLY; CDR2 reads FYNNEI. Trimming cost V 4 bases and J 8 bases; bases outside gene matches: 10.

This clonotype was counted a few times. The chain recombines TRBV18 with TRBJ1-4; D is perhaps TRBD1 (5 bases). The CDR3 covers 14 residues. Germline-derived CDR1 and CDR2 are KGHSH and LQKENI. V lost 2 bases, J lost 6 bases, and 10 bases lay in between. The CDR3 protein is CASSPGAQDEKLFF. CDR3 in DNA: TGTGCCAGCTCACCAGGGGCGCAAGATGAAAAACTGTTTTTT.

In its sample, this clonotype was seen a few times. This sequence joins TRBV29-1 and TRBJ2-3, with no clear D. The CDR3 sequence is 10 residues long. V was pared by 6 bases and J by 3 bases, with 4 bases between. Germline lookup yields CDR1 SQVTM and CDR2 ANQGSEA. CDR3 residues: CSVLTDTQYF. As DNA, the CDR3 is TGCAGCGTCCTAACAGATACGCAGTATTTT.

A note on this clonotype: A much larger clone is a single base away; this may be a read error. This chain links TRBV30 with TRBJ1-2; no clear D. The CDR3 is 13 residues long. The germline V and J ends were trimmed by 4 bases and 8 bases, with 17 bases remaining between them. Germline assignment: CDR1 GTSNPN and CDR2 SVGIG (reference sequence). The CDR3 sequence is CAWNEGPSGGYTF. Here the CDR3 DNA reads TGTGCCTGGAATGAAGGCCCCTCGGGGGGCTACACCTTC.

This clonotype was picked up many times. The chain employs TRBV25-1 and TRBJ2-1; 10 bases map to TRBD2. This CDR3 comprises 16 residues. Trimming took 6 bases from V and 0 from J; bases not matched to a gene: 5. In germline, CDR1 is MGHDK, CDR2 SYGVNS. This chain's CDR3 is CASRIIAGGSYNEQFF. In DNA, the CDR3 is TGTGCCAGCAGAATTATAGCGGGAGGCTCCTACAATGAGCAGTTCTTC.

This clonotype was seen repeatedly, ten times or more. The chain uses TRBV5-1 and TRBJ2-3, with 8 nucleotides matching TRBD1. CDR3 length: 15 residues. Germline V gene data show CDR1 as SGHRS and CDR2 as YFSETQ. J gave up 5 bases and V 4 bases, and 9 bases lay outside the gene matches. The DNA for the CDR3 is TGCGCCAGCAGCCCTGCGGGACAGGATGTAGATACGCAGTATTTT. Amino acids: CASSPAGQDVDTQYF.

This chain uses TRBV4-1 with TRBJ2-3, with TRBD1 matching 7 bases. CDR3 length: 17 residues. J lost 3 bases, V lost 0 bases, and 9 bases had no gene match. Germline CDR1 and CDR2: MGHRA and YSYEKL. CDR3 DNA sequence: TGCGCCAGCAGCCAAGATTTGGCAGGGGGAATAACAGATACGCAGTATTTT. Protein sequence: CASSQDLAGGITDTQYF.

This clonotype has only a few counts. The junction differs from germline at one of its ends, possibly a read error. The CDR3 spells CRASLQGTDTQYF. The CDR3, as DNA: TGCAGAGCTAGCCTGCAGGGAACAGATACGCAGTATTTT. The V and J genes are TRBV20-1 and TRBJ2-3; D is tentatively TRBD1 or TRBD2 (5 bases each). This CDR3 spans 13 amino acids. CDR1 is DFQATT, CDR2 SNEGSKA, per germline (reference sequence).

This CDR3 reads CASSYGAGISYEQYF. CDR3 in DNA: TGTGCCAGCAGTTACGGGGCGGGGATTTCGTACGAGCAGTACTTC. The chain links TRBV6-5 to TRBJ2-7, with D tentatively TRBD2 (6 bases). This CDR3 is 15 amino acids long. Germline V CDR1 and CDR2: MNHEY, SVGAGI. Between the trimmed V and J ends, which lost 2 bases and 4 bases, there was a span of 15 bases.

Ten or more counts support this clonotype. The V and J genes are TRBV5-1 and TRBJ2-3, with TRBD2 identical over 11 bases. Trimming at V came to 4 bases and at J to 1 base, leaving 8 bases not matched to a gene. Germline V gives CDR1 SGHRS, CDR2 YFSETQ. The CDR3 is 17 residues long. CDR3 DNA sequence: TGCGCCAGCAGCCGGGATGGTAGCGGGGGGGGCACAGATACGCAGTATTTT. This gives the protein CASSRDGSGGGTDTQYF.

This clonotype was picked up a small number of times. A read error may account for a junction end that differs from germline. V usage is TRBV28 and J usage is TRBJ2-5; a possible D gene is TRBD2 (6 bases). The length of the CDR3 is 13 residues. CDR1 MDHEN and CDR2 SYDVKM come from the germline V gene. The chain's CDR3 is CASREGQEEAQYF. In DNA, the CDR3 is TGTGCCAGCAGGGAGGGCCAAGAAGAGGCCCAGTACTTC.

Notes on this clonotype: A much larger clone is a single base away; this may be a read error. The rearrangement uses TRBV7-2 and TRBJ1-1; 8 bases align to TRBD1. Unmatched junction bases numbered 5, after V lost 5 bases and J lost 0 bases. Germline V gene lookup returns CDR1 SGHTA and CDR2 FQGNSA. The CDR3 runs to 15 residues. The CDR3 DNA sequence: TGTGCCAGCAGCAACCGGACAGGGATGAACACTGAAGCTTTCTTT. Its protein is CASSNRTGMNTEAFF.

At least ten counts were recorded for this clonotype. V usage is TRBV7-3 and J usage is TRBJ2-1; TRBD2 agrees at 7 bases. J lost 9 bases, V lost 6 bases, and 14 bases had no gene match. Per germline, CDR1 SGHTA and CDR2 FQGTGA. The CDR3 sequence is 15 residues long. In DNA form, the CDR3 reads TGTGCCAGCAGTCGGGACTATAGTATTGGGAGTGAGCAGTTCTTC. Translated: CASSRDYSIGSEQFF.

J is TRBJ2-1 and V is TRBV15; maybe TRBD2 (6 bases). This CDR3 is 14 amino acids long. The V gene lost 1 base and the J gene lost 5 bases, with 9 bases spanning the gap. Germline V lookup: CDR1 LNHNV, CDR2 YYDKDF (reference sequence). The CDR3 nucleotides are TGTGCCACCAGCAGAGTTGGAGGGCACAATGAGCAGTTCTTC. Translated: CATSRVGGHNEQFF.

Ten or more counts support this clonotype. This chain links TRBV12-3 or TRBV12-4 with TRBJ2-1; TRBD2 matches at 8 bases. After removal of 5 bases from V and 4 bases from J, the junction contained 7 bases not matched to a gene. The CDR3 totals 15 residues. The CDR3 DNA reads as TGTGCCAGCAGTATGACCGGGACTAGTTACAATGAGCAGTTCTTC. This translates into CASSMTGTSYNEQFF.

This clonotype came up a few times. The rearrangement links TRBV10-3 to TRBJ2-5; tentatively, D is TRBD1 (5 bases). Germline assignment: CDR1 ENHRY and CDR2 SYGVKD. The CDR3 spans 15 residues. V gave up 3 bases and J gave up 5 bases, with 16 bases separating them. The CDR3 region has the DNA TGTGCCATCAGTGATGGACAATCAAAGGTGGAGACCCAGTACTTC. This translates into CAISDGQSKVETQYF.

This clonotype was recorded many times. V and J are TRBV2 and TRBJ2-5; possibly TRBD1 for D (6 bases). Germline loops: CDR1 SNHLY, CDR2 FYNNEI. The CDR3 totals 13 residues. V was pared by 7 bases and J by 2 bases, with 11 bases between. The CDR3 sequence: CASNYDRQETQYF. The CDR3 DNA sequence: TGTGCCAGCAATTACGACAGGCAAGAGACCCAGTACTTC.

The table lists this clonotype with many counts. J is TRBJ2-1 and V is TRBV20-1, with unresolved D. Germline lookup yields CDR1 DFQATT and CDR2 SNEGSKA (reference sequence). Trimming removed 1 base from V and 9 bases from J, with 7 bases in between. The CDR3 is 11 amino acids. The CDR3 sequence: CSARVLGEQFF. The CDR3 coding sequence is TGCAGTGCTAGAGTGTTGGGTGAGCAGTTCTTC.